Presented here are 27 T cell receptor beta chains from one specimen sequenced in a study of blood T cell repertoires in COVID-19. Some clones are missing from TCRdb's copy, which holds only in-frame ones; the method was immunoSEQ multiplex PCR. The sample yields some 180,000 clones, approximately 80% seen once. The sequencing input was peripheral blood. The receptors stem from a woman in her 40s with COVID-19, enrolled during active disease.

The J gene is TRBJ2-7, the V gene TRBV19, with D possibly being TRBD2 (7 bases). V gave up 1 base and J gave up 2 bases, with 12 bases separating them. The V gene's germline CDR1 is LNHDA and CDR2 SQIVND (reference sequence). The CDR3 totals 15 residues. The CDR3 bases are TGTGCCAGTAGTATAGGGGAGGGGGGGCCCTACGAGCAGTACTTC. This codes for CASSIGEGGPYEQYF.

The V gene is TRBV9, the J gene TRBJ1-1; 9 bases line up with TRBD1. This CDR3 comprises 15 residues. Germline CDR1 is SGDLS and CDR2 is YYNGEE. J lost 5 bases, V lost 4 bases, and 9 bases had no gene match. The CDR3 is CASSIWTGVDTEAFF. The CDR3 region has the DNA TGTGCCAGCAGCATTTGGACAGGGGTTGATACTGAAGCTTTCTTT.

The chain combines TRBV7-9 with TRBJ2-2; D possibly corresponds to TRBD2 (7 bases). The ends were cut back, 8 bases at V and 4 bases at J, with 11 bases in the middle. CDR3 length: 13 amino acids. Germline CDR1 is SEHNR and CDR2 is FQNEAQ (reference sequence). The CDR3 sequence is CASRGAGTGELFF. CDR3 sequence (DNA): TGTGCCAGCCGGGGGGCTGGCACCGGGGAGCTGTTTTTT.

V gene TRBV5-6 combines with J gene TRBJ1-2; D not certain. V shed 0 bases and J shed 4 bases, with 13 bases lying between them. The CDR3 totals 15 residues. Germline CDR1 is SGHDT and CDR2 is YYEEEE. In nucleotides, the CDR3 is TGTGCCAGCAGCTTGGCCGGCTACCGGAGCTATGGCTACACCTTC. Translated, it gives CASSLAGYRSYGYTF. The whole variable domain, remainder taken from reference TRBV5-6 and TRBJ1-2, is DAGVTQSPTHLIKTRGQQVTLRCSPKSGHDTVSWYQQALGQGPQFIFQYYEEEERQRGNFPDRFSGHQFPNYSSELNVNALLLGDSALYLCASSLAGYRSYGYTFGSGTRLTVV.

The chain employs TRBV5-1 and TRBJ1-5; TRBD1 matches 10 bases. CDR1 SGHRS and CDR2 YFSETQ come from the germline V gene. This CDR3 has 15 residues. Trimming cost V 4 bases and J 6 bases; bases outside gene matches: 7. CDR3 DNA: TGCGCCAGCAGCAGGGGGACAGGGGAGAGTCAGCCCCAGCATTTT. This sequence encodes CASSRGTGESQPQHF.

The rearrangement joins TRBV6-5 to TRBJ2-5; 13 nucleotides line up with TRBD2. The ends lost 5 bases at V and 1 base at J; junction bases unmatched: 1. The CDR3 contains 15 residues. Germline values: CDR1 MNHEY, CDR2 SVGAGI. CDR3 coding DNA: TGTGCCAGCAGTCGACTAGCGGGGGGCCAAGAGACCCAGTACTTC. This translates into CASSRLAGGQETQYF.

The CDR3 loop is CASSSRGAFF. CDR3 sequence (DNA): TGTGCCAGTAGCTCGCGGGGAGCTTTCTTT. The genes are TRBV19 and TRBJ1-1; D not resolved. V was shortened by 6 bases and J by 10 bases, with 9 bases between the two germline ends. The CDR3 length is 10 residues. CDR1 is LNHDA, CDR2 SQIVND, per germline (reference sequence).

The chain combines TRBV19 with TRBJ2-7, with 8 bases aligning to TRBD2. Losses at the gene ends were 3 bases for V and 6 bases for J; bases not matched to a gene: 7. The CDR3 has 14 residues. Germline CDR1 LNHDA, CDR2 SQIVND (reference sequence). The CDR3 region is CASSMSGRFVEQYF. As DNA, the CDR3 is TGTGCCAGTAGTATGAGCGGGAGATTTGTCGAGCAGTACTTC.

V is TRBV7-9 and J is TRBJ1-1, with unresolved D. Germline V gene sequence: CDR1 SEHNR, CDR2 FQNEAQ (reference sequence). This CDR3 has 13 residues. Trimming left V 8 bases short and J 6 bases short, with 16 bases between. CDR3 sequence: CASGGMRHPEAFF. The CDR3 DNA follows: TGTGCCAGCGGCGGGATGAGACACCCTGAAGCTTTCTTT.

J is TRBJ1-2 and V is TRBV29-1, with D possibly being TRBD1 (6 bases). V lost 8 bases to trimming and J lost 8 bases, with 18 bases between them. The CDR3 runs 12 residues. Germline V gives CDR1 SQVTM, CDR2 ANQGSEA. CDR3 sequence: CSFRGTLGGYTF. The CDR3 region has the DNA TGCAGCTTTAGGGGGACGCTAGGGGGCTACACCTTC.

The V and J genes are TRBV5-6 and TRBJ1-1; D gene uncertain. V was cut by 1 base and J by 5 bases, with 12 bases left in between. Germline lookup yields CDR1 SGHDT and CDR2 YYEEEE. The CDR3 has 14 amino acids. This CDR3 is CASSLYSRRTEAFF. In nucleotides, the CDR3 is TGTGCCAGCAGCTTGTACAGTAGGAGGACTGAAGCTTTCTTT.

The chain links TRBV7-8 to TRBJ2-1, with 10 bases identical to TRBD2. Germline V gives CDR1 SGHVS, CDR2 FQNEAQ. The CDR3 covers 17 residues. V shed 3 bases and J 5 bases; nucleotides not matched to a gene: 10. The CDR3 region has the DNA TGTGCCAGCAGCTTCGACCTAGCGGGAGTTGGGGACAATGAGCAGTTCTTC. Protein product: CASSFDLAGVGDNEQFF.

The CDR3 spells CASSPRGAGDNEQFF. The CDR3 region has the DNA TGTGCCAGCAGTCCCAGGGGAGCGGGAGACAATGAGCAGTTCTTC. The chain is built from TRBV27 and TRBJ2-1, with 8 positions matching TRBD2. The CDR3 runs 15 residues. The junction had 8 bases not matched to a gene; V was cut back by 5 bases and J by 5 bases. Germline V gene data show CDR1 as MNHEY and CDR2 as SMNVEV (reference sequence).

As regards this clone: One junction end disagrees with the germline gene, perhaps due to a read error. The chain is built from TRBV28 and TRBJ2-1; D is ambiguous. The CDR3 is 12 residues long. CDR1 is MDHEN, CDR2 SYDVKM, per germline. The CDR3 here is CASSLQLPEVVF. The DNA for the CDR3 is TGTGCCAGCAGCCTCCAACTACCAGAAGTGGTCTTC.

The rearrangement links TRBV5-1 to TRBJ2-1, with 10 nucleotides matching TRBD2. J was trimmed by 9 bases and V by 4 bases; bases with no gene match: 10. The length of the CDR3 is 15 residues. CDR1 is SGHRS, CDR2 YFSETQ, per germline. The CDR3 loop reads CASSPESGGAGEQFF. In nucleotides, the CDR3 is TGCGCCAGCAGCCCTGAGAGCGGGGGGGCGGGTGAGCAGTTCTTC.

The chain uses TRBV7-5 and TRBJ2-3; TRBD2 was called by the table and not checked on the DNA. TRBV7-5 is a pseudogene segment. The length of the CDR3 is 19 residues. The chain's CDR3 is CVRTPGGAGPFASTDTQYF. For the CDR3, the DNA is TGTGTCAGAACTCCGGGCGGCGCGGGGCCTTTTGCTAGCACAGATACGCAGTATTTT.

The J gene is TRBJ2-1, the V gene TRBV7-3, with D possibly being TRBD2 (6 bases). The V end was cut by 5 bases, the J end by 5 bases, with 10 bases between. CDR1 and CDR2 from the germline V gene are SGHTA and FQGTGA. CDR3 size: 13 residues. CDR3 coding DNA: TGTGCCAGCAGCCCGGGACTCCACAATGAGCAGTTCTTC. Its protein product is CASSPGLHNEQFF.

The chain combines TRBV27 with TRBJ1-2, with TRBD1 identical over 10 bases. V gave up 3 bases and J gave up 2 bases; unmatched junction bases: 3. CDR3 length equals 15 residues. Germline loops: CDR1 MNHEY, CDR2 SMNVEV (reference sequence). CDR3 sequence (DNA): TGTGCCAGCAGTTTGCAGGGACAGGGGAACTATGGCTACACCTTC. Protein: CASSLQGQGNYGYTF.

The CDR3 DNA reads TGTGCCAGCAGCCCCGGTGCCAGAGGTCGTCAGCCCCAGCATTTT. Translating it yields CASSPGARGRQPQHF. The chain links TRBV5-5 to TRBJ1-5, with D uncertain. This CDR3 has 15 residues. V lost 4 bases to trimming and J lost 6 bases, with 17 bases between them. Germline-derived CDR1 and CDR2 are SGHKS and YYEKEE (reference sequence).

The CDR3 loop reads CASSQGQGSYEQYF. The CDR3 DNA sequence: TGCGCCAGCAGCCAAGGACAGGGCTCCTACGAGCAGTACTTC. The chain joins TRBV4-1 to TRBJ2-7; 7 bases are shared with TRBD1. Germline values: CDR1 MGHRA, CDR2 YSYEKL. V dropped 1 base and J dropped 0; count of bases not matched to a gene: 0. This CDR3 is built from 14 residues.

The chain links TRBV19 to TRBJ1-2, with a weak D call TRBD1 (5 bases). V lost 3 bases, J lost 7 bases, and 12 bases lay in between. The CDR3 is made up of 13 amino acids. CDR1 LNHDA and CDR2 SQIVND come from the germline V gene (reference sequence). CDR3 amino acids: CASSMGGTPGYTF. The CDR3 DNA sequence: TGTGCCAGTAGTATGGGGGGGACCCCTGGCTACACCTTC.

This rearrangement joins TRBV27 to TRBJ2-7; 7 nucleotides align to TRBD1. The CDR3 length is 13 residues. V was pared by 4 bases and J by 5 bases, with 5 bases of the junction left unmatched. In germline, CDR1 is MNHEY, CDR2 SMNVEV (reference sequence). CDR3 DNA: TGTGCCAGCAGTTCCCTGACAGGGAACGAGCAGTACTTC. Translation: CASSSLTGNEQYF.

The rearrangement joins TRBV5-1 to TRBJ2-6; D ambiguous. Germline V gives CDR1 SGHRS, CDR2 YFSETQ. The CDR3 runs 17 residues. Trimming shortened V by 0 bases and J by 0 bases, and 10 bases separated the two germline ends. The CDR3 DNA reads TGCGCCAGCAGCTTGGGGGCAGTCAGCTCTGGGGCCAACGTCCTGACTTTC. Translation: CASSLGAVSSGANVLTF.

The V call is TRBV4-1, the J call TRBJ2-7; the D gene is possibly TRBD2 (6 bases). Trimming shortened V by 8 bases and J by 3 bases, and 17 bases separated the two germline ends. Germline CDR1 MGHRA, CDR2 YSYEKL. The CDR3 totals 14 residues. The CDR3 protein is CASRKEGTNYEQYF. CDR3 DNA: TGCGCCAGCCGAAAGGAGGGGACGAACTACGAGCAGTACTTC.

The chain is built from TRBV28 and TRBJ2-5; 9 nucleotides align to TRBD1. CDR1 is MDHEN and CDR2 is SYDVKM in the germline V gene. This CDR3 region has 16 residues. J gave up 2 bases and V 1 base, and 5 bases lay outside the gene matches. The DNA for the CDR3 is TGTGCCAGCAGTTTATCGGGACAGGGCACGCAAGAGACCCAGTACTTC. This encodes CASSLSGQGTQETQYF.

The rearrangement joins TRBV4-2 to TRBJ1-4; 10 bases align to TRBD1. In germline, CDR1 is LGHNA, CDR2 YNFKEQ. The length of the CDR3 is 18 residues. V trimming: 2 bases; J trimming: 10 bases; junction bases outside the gene matches: 16. The CDR3 bases are TGTGCCAGCAGCCAAACAGCGACAGGGGGCGGTCAAGGCGGAAAACTGTTTTTT. Translation: CASSQTATGGGQGGKLFF.

The rearrangement uses TRBV27 and TRBJ1-2; perhaps TRBD1 as D (5 bases). Germline-derived CDR1 and CDR2 are MNHEY and SMNVEV (reference sequence). The CDR3 sequence is 12 residues long. Trimming left V 2 bases short and J 6 bases short, with 7 bases between. CDR3 region: CASSLRGDGYTF. Here the CDR3 DNA reads TGTGCCAGCAGTTTACGGGGGGATGGCTACACCTTC.